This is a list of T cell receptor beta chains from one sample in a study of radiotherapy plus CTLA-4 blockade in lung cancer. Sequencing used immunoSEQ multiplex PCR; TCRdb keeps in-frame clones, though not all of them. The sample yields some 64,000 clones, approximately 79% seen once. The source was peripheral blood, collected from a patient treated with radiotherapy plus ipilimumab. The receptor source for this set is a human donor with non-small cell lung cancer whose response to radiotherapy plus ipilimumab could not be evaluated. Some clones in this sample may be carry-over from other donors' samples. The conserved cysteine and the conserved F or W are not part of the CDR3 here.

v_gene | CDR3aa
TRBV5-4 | ASSPGQRAEAF
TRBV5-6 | ASSFWASGGTDTQY
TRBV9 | ASSLGTGLTDTQY
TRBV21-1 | ASSKGQVEQGYT
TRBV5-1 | ASSPTGGGNTIY
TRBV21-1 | ASSSTGTGELF
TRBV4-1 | ASSQDLRRVDEAF
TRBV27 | ASSLGTISSYEQY
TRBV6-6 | ASSGAYYEQY
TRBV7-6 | ASSSTSNTHEQY
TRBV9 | ASSTSTGSYGYT
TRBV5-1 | ASSLRLAGQETQY
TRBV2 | ASNPGQGNSYEQY
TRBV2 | ASSFQGAGDEQY
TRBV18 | ASSPGQGPRAF
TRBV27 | ASSLSRSRGEQY
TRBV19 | ATSTQGVTDTQY
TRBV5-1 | ASSFDGTGDLEQY
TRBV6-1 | ASGQGAQAF
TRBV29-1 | SAREGGANVLT
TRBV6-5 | ASSEGPILGYT
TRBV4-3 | ASSQDYRQGDNSPLH
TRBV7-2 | ASSLAPSVYT
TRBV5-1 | ASSSHPPDRGIGYT